The 11 T cell receptor beta chains listed next were all sequenced from one sample in a study of yellow fever vaccine responses in identical twins. MiXCR, applied by TCRdb to the RT-PCR reads, yields one record per CDR3 protein. In the table there are roughly 18,000 distinct CDR3 sequences, 55% to 65% of which are singletons. Source: T cells from blood (PBMCs), unsorted or a sorted subset (not recorded which), taken before or after yellow fever vaccination (not recorded which). The receptors here all came from a woman aged 18 to 35 who received the yellow fever vaccine.

V gene TRBV27 combines with J gene TRBJ1-2; D not resolved. The CDR3 contains 15 residues. Germline V CDR1 and CDR2: MNHEY, SMNVEV (reference sequence). Deletions cut 0 bases from V and 0 bases from J, with 8 bases between. DNA of the CDR3: TGTGCCAGCAGTTTATCGATGACTGCTAACTATGGCTACACCTTC. This codes for CASSLSMTANYGYTF.

This clonotype was detected once. The chain employs TRBV6-4 and TRBJ2-3; 8 nucleotides match TRBD2. The V gene's germline CDR1 is MRHNA and CDR2 SNTAGT. The CDR3 totals 14 residues. With V trimmed by 10 bases and J by 0 bases, 6 bases remained unmatched. CDR3 protein: CAIGTRVSTDTQYF. Written as DNA, the CDR3 is TGTGCCATCGGGACTAGAGTCAGCACAGATACGCAGTATTTT.

The chain has TRBV4-2 and TRBJ1-1; D unresolved. Between the trimmed V and J ends, which lost 0 bases and 6 bases, there was a span of 5 bases. The CDR3 consists of 12 residues. CDR1 is LGHNA and CDR2 is YNFKEQ in the germline V gene. The CDR3: CASSQDGAEAFF. CDR3 in DNA: TGTGCCAGCAGCCAAGATGGGGCTGAAGCTTTCTTT.

A single count supports this clonotype. The V call is TRBV4-2, the J call TRBJ1-6; D not certain. V lost 1 base and J lost 6, with 10 bases in between. Germline V gene data show CDR1 as LGHNA and CDR2 as YNFKEQ. The CDR3 is 15 residues long. CDR3 in DNA: TGTGCCAGCAGCCAAGTTCGCGGCGGTAATTCACCCCTCCACTTT. Encoded protein: CASSQVRGGNSPLHF.

A few counts support this clonotype. V and J are TRBV18 and TRBJ1-6; D may be TRBD1 (6 bases). V gave up 3 bases and J gave up 5 bases, with 8 bases separating them. Germline CDR1 reads KGHSH; CDR2 reads LQKENI. This CDR3 contains 14 residues. The CDR3 bases are TGTGCCAGCTCACCTCAGGGGCATAATTCACCCCTCCACTTT. It specifies CASSPQGHNSPLHF.

The chain links TRBV5-1 to TRBJ2-5; no reliable D call. CDR1 is SGHRS, CDR2 YFSETQ, per germline. V lost 2 bases to trimming and J lost 1 base, with 6 bases between them. The CDR3 is 13 residues long. The CDR3 loop is CASSFGCQETQYF. Here the CDR3 DNA reads TGCGCCAGCAGCTTTGGCTGCCAAGAGACCCAGTACTTC.

The V gene is TRBV20-1, the J gene TRBJ2-7; TRBD2 matches 7 bases. The germline V gene encodes CDR1 DFQATT and CDR2 SNEGSKA (reference sequence). After removal of 1 base from V and 0 bases from J, the junction contained 0 bases not matched to a gene. This CDR3 region has 13 residues. The CDR3: CSARGGSSYEQYF. As DNA, the CDR3 is TGCAGTGCTAGAGGCGGGAGCTCCTACGAGCAGTACTTC.

This clonotype was picked up a small number of times. The J gene is TRBJ2-3, the V gene TRBV11-3; D gene uncertain. The V gene lost 1 base and the J gene lost 5 bases, with 7 bases spanning the gap. Per germline, CDR1 SGHNT and CDR2 YENEEA. This CDR3 has 13 residues. The chain's CDR3 is CASSLGRLDTQYF. The CDR3 DNA follows: TGTGCCAGCAGCTTAGGGCGGCTAGATACGCAGTATTTT.

This clonotype was seen just once. This sequence joins TRBV5-5 and TRBJ2-1; 11 bases are shared with TRBD1. Germline CDR1 reads SGHKS; CDR2 reads YYEKEE (reference sequence). The CDR3 is 15 residues long. V lost 4 bases and J lost 4; bases outside the gene matches: 4. The chain's CDR3 is CASSPDRGLYNEQFF. DNA of the CDR3: TGTGCCAGCAGCCCGGACAGGGGGCTTTACAATGAGCAGTTCTTC.

This clonotype has a handful of counts. V is TRBV6-1 and J is TRBJ2-1, with D uncertain. V lost 6 bases and J lost 0, with 12 bases in between. The CDR3 has 15 amino acids. The germline V gene encodes CDR1 MNHNS and CDR2 SASEGT. CDR3: CASRSTYSSYNEQFF. The CDR3 nucleotides are TGTGCCAGCAGATCTACCTACAGCTCCTACAATGAGCAGTTCTTC.

In its sample, this clonotype was seen a few times. The J gene is TRBJ2-1, the V gene TRBV6-5, with D maybe TRBD1 (6 bases). Trimming shortened V by 4 bases and J by 2 bases, and 12 bases separated the two germline ends. The CDR3 loop spans 15 amino acids. Per germline, CDR1 MNHEY and CDR2 SVGAGI. CDR3 sequence (DNA): TGTGCCAGCAGTTTAACAGGGTATGCCTACAATGAGCAGTTCTTC. It encodes CASSLTGYAYNEQFF.